This T cell receptor (beta chain) is from a study of Ad26.COV2.S vaccination and SARS-CoV-2 variants. About the research overall: The Ad26.COV2.S arm of the COV1001 trial was where the donor was placed. Participants got Ad26.COV2.S intramuscularly, once or twice 56 days apart. The study, taken as a whole, reports: Vaccinated and placebo-treated recipients had similar non-spike TCR breadth. Total T cell responses, in the TCR breadth and depth analyses, may have been underestimated.

Per the germline V gene, CDR1 is MNHEY and CDR2 is SMNVEV (reference sequence). Trimming removed 7 bases from V and 4 bases from J, with 13 bases in between. This CDR3 spans 13 amino acids. Note on this clone: The antigen is undetermined.

Sample treatment: 15 to 20 received Ad26.COV2.S at low or high dose, single or two shots; 5 received placebo; per-sample allocation not given. The samples were gathered on day 63 after the first injection of vaccine or placebo. Only in-frame clones appear in the TCRdb table, and some are missing; sequencing was by immunoSEQ multiplex PCR. Here the sample spans around 320,000 clones, 70% to 90% being singletons. This receptor was obtained from a person between 18 and 65 years old who received the Ad26.COV2.S COVID-19 vaccine or a placebo. Sequences were derived from peripheral blood, sampled in a trial of Ad26.COV2.S vaccine versus placebo. V and J are TRBV27 and TRBJ1-2; no firm D call. The CDR3 region is CASTTKNSYGYTF. The DNA of the CDR3 is TGTGCCAGCACTACAAAGAACAGCTATGGCTACACCTTC.